This T cell receptor beta chain is from a study of PD-1 blockade in mismatch repair-deficient tumors. Libraries were prepared by immunoSEQ multiplex PCR; TCRdb keeps only in-frame clonotypes and omits some of them. Among about 19,000 clones listed, roughly 82% were seen once. CDR3 length equals 13 residues. Trimming took off 6 bases at V and 3 bases at J, with 12 bases between the two ends. Germline V lookup: CDR1 MDHEN, CDR2 SYDVKM. The sample here was PBMCs, taken 52 weeks after starting pembrolizumab. The TCR comes from an adult with mismatch repair-deficient cancer. The V call is TRBV28, the J call TRBJ2-7, with D perhaps matching TRBD1 (6 bases). CDR3 loop: CASSRDMIYEQYF. The CDR3 nucleotides read TGTGCCAGCAGCCGGGACATGATCTACGAGCAGTACTTC.